These 25 T cell receptor beta chains came from one sample sequenced in a study of T cell responses to AZD1222 COVID-19 vaccine (dated by TCRdb to about 2021). The library relied on the immunoSEQ multiplex PCR assay. This immuneACCESS table, as held by TCRdb, lists in-frame sequences with V and J called but not all clones. Of the missing ones, under half trace to an unresolved V gene in checked studies; the others have no known cause. For this sample there are 110,000 to 150,000 clones; approximately 90% appear just once. Less than 4.5% of the sample rests with the top ten. The sample's time point label is to be understood as: baseline before first vaccination. This sample comprised peripheral blood, obtained on day 0 of AZD1222 vaccination. These receptor sequences come from an adult in good health.

This clone was seen a single time. The chain combines TRBV5-1 with TRBJ1-1; D gene unclear. The CDR3 sequence is 14 residues long. Between the trimmed V and J ends, which lost 3 bases and 1 base, there was a span of 10 bases. The germline CDR1 and CDR2 sequences are SGHRS and YFSETQ. CDR3 nucleotides: TGCGCCAGCAGCTCTCAGACATCGAACACTGAAGCTTTCTTT. This encodes CASSSQTSNTEAFF.

The gene calls are TRBV7-9 and TRBJ2-5; D is unclear. The CDR3 runs to 12 residues. Germline-derived CDR1 and CDR2 are SEHNR and FQNEAQ (reference sequence). V was pared by 5 bases and J by 3 bases, with 7 bases between. The CDR3 coding sequence is TGTGCCAGCAGCCCTGGCAAAGAGACCCAGTACTTC. This codes for CASSPGKETQYF.

The chain combines TRBV11-2 with TRBJ1-4; maybe TRBD1 (5 bases). Trimming left V 5 bases short and J 9 bases short, with 16 bases between. The germline V gene has CDR1 SGHAT and CDR2 FQNNGV. This CDR3 region has 14 residues. This chain's CDR3 is CASSPLGGEKKLFF. As DNA, the CDR3 is TGTGCCAGCAGCCCCCTGGGGGGGGAAAAAAAACTGTTTTTT.

The chain uses TRBV27 and TRBJ2-6; D is ambiguous. V dropped 0 bases and J dropped 3 bases, with 6 bases sitting between them. Germline V gene lookup returns CDR1 MNHEY and CDR2 SMNVEV (reference sequence). The CDR3 sequence is 15 residues long. CDR3 coding DNA: TGTGCCAGCAGTTTATCGGCGGTTGGGGCCAACGTCCTGACTTTC. It encodes CASSLSAVGANVLTF.

The sample holds a few counts of this clone. The chain is built from TRBV5-1 and TRBJ1-4; perhaps TRBD1 as D (5 bases). The CDR3 spans 13 residues. Per germline, CDR1 SGHRS and CDR2 YFSETQ. Trimming stripped 4 bases from V and 5 bases from J, with 9 bases between. The DNA of the CDR3 is TGCGCCAGCAGCAGTGCAGGGAATGAAAAACTGTTTTTT. Translated: CASSSAGNEKLFF.

V usage is TRBV28 and J usage is TRBJ2-2, with D possibly being TRBD2 (6 bases). CDR3 length: 18 residues. V lost 3 bases and J 5 bases, leaving 22 bases between the germline ends. Germline V lookup: CDR1 MDHEN, CDR2 SYDVKM. In nucleotides, the CDR3 is TGTGCCAGCAGTTTCGGCAGGGTCTGGACGGGAGCGACCGGGGAGCTGTTTTTT. Translated: CASSFGRVWTGATGELFF.

The chain employs TRBV2 and TRBJ2-2, with a tentative D call TRBD2 (6 bases). The CDR3 extends over 14 amino acids. Germline V gives CDR1 SNHLY, CDR2 FYNNEI. Trimming cost V 7 bases and J 1 base, with 10 bases left between them. The CDR3 nucleotides are TGTGCCAGCATTGCGCGGGAGAACACCGGGGAGCTGTTTTTT. Amino acids: CASIARENTGELFF. The full variable domain, in which reference TRBV2 and TRBJ2-2 provide the parts outside the CDR3, is EPEVTQTPSHQVTQMGQEVILRCVPISNHLYFYWYRQILGQKVEFLVSFYNNEISEKSEIFDDQFSVERPDGSNFTLKIRSTKLEDSAMYFCASIARENTGELFFGEGSRLTVL.

This clone was seen a single time. This chain connects TRBV19 to TRBJ2-5, with TRBD1 matching over 7 bases. The CDR3 loop spans 12 amino acids. After removal of 6 bases from V and 3 bases from J, the junction contained 1 base not matched to a gene. Germline V gene sequence: CDR1 LNHDA, CDR2 SQIVND (reference sequence). CDR3 amino acids: CASSQGEETQYF. The CDR3 DNA follows: TGTGCCAGTAGCCAGGGGGAAGAGACCCAGTACTTC.

This clone was picked up a small number of times. This chain connects TRBV5-1 to TRBJ2-7, with TRBD1 matching over 8 bases. The junction had 13 bases not matched to a gene; V was cut back by 4 bases and J by 7 bases. CDR1 is SGHRS, CDR2 YFSETQ, per germline. This CDR3 spans 15 amino acids. This chain's CDR3 is CASSGMDRVGGEQYF. CDR3 coding DNA: TGCGCCAGCAGCGGTATGGACAGGGTCGGCGGTGAGCAGTACTTC.

The chain couples TRBV6-1 to TRBJ2-2; D ambiguous. The germline V gene encodes CDR1 MNHNS and CDR2 SASEGT. Deletions cut 4 bases from V and 0 bases from J, with 12 bases between. The CDR3 has 16 residues. In DNA, the CDR3 is TGTGCCAGCAGTGTGGGAACAAGGACGAACACCGGGGAGCTGTTTTTT. Translating gives CASSVGTRTNTGELFF.

The sample holds one count of this clone. The rearrangement links TRBV19 to TRBJ1-3; the match to TRBD1 covers 9 bases. Unmatched junction bases numbered 3, after V lost 5 bases and J lost 1 base. Per germline, CDR1 LNHDA and CDR2 SQIVND (reference sequence). The CDR3 spans 15 residues. The CDR3 bases are TGTGCCAGTAGTCTACAGGGGGCTTCTGGAAACACCATATATTTT. It yields the protein CASSLQGASGNTIYF.

The rearrangement uses TRBV13 and TRBJ2-2; possible D gene TRBD2, 6 bases. Trimming stripped 10 bases from V and 2 bases from J, with 14 bases between. Germline assignment: CDR1 PRHDT and CDR2 FYEKMQ (reference sequence). The CDR3 contains 14 residues. The CDR3 reads CATTPGLNTGELFF. The CDR3 DNA reads as TGTGCCACCACTCCCGGACTAAACACCGGGGAGCTGTTTTTT.

This sequence joins TRBV7-2 and TRBJ1-6; D gene uncertain. The V gene lost 1 base and the J gene lost 7 bases, with 11 bases spanning the gap. In germline, CDR1 is SGHTA, CDR2 FQGNSA. The CDR3 totals 15 residues. CDR3 DNA sequence: TGTGCCAGCAGCTTAGGATTCCGGGAGAATTCACCCCTCCACTTT. Translating gives CASSLGFRENSPLHF.

The chain combines TRBV12-5 with TRBJ1-6, with 8 bases aligning to TRBD1. In germline, CDR1 is LGHNT, CDR2 FRNRAP. V shed 5 bases, J shed 7 bases, and the junction held 4 bases outside the gene matches. CDR3 length: 14 residues. The CDR3, as DNA: TGTGCTAGTGGTCTAGGACAGGGAAATTCACCCCTCCACTTT. It specifies CASGLGQGNSPLHF.

A single count supports this clone. This chain joins TRBV19 and TRBJ1-1; D is perhaps TRBD1 (5 bases). Germline values: CDR1 LNHDA, CDR2 SQIVND (reference sequence). V was cut by 5 bases and J by 5 bases, with 9 bases left in between. The CDR3 consists of 12 residues. The CDR3 coding sequence is TGTGCCAGTAGTGAGGGGACGACTGAAGCTTTCTTT. Protein: CASSEGTTEAFF.

This chain uses TRBV7-6 with TRBJ2-7; 7 bases are shared with TRBD1. The V gene's germline CDR1 is SGHVS and CDR2 FNYEAQ. This CDR3 has 16 residues. The V and J ends lost 0 bases and 3 bases, in that order; junction bases with no gene match: 8. The CDR3 sequence: CASSLAQAGGSYEQYF. In DNA, the CDR3 is TGTGCCAGCAGCTTAGCGCAGGCAGGGGGTAGCTACGAGCAGTACTTC.

CDR3 nucleotides: TGTGCCAGCAGTTTACAGTCATACGAGCAGTACTTC. This codes for CASSLQSYEQYF. The gene calls are TRBV28 and TRBJ2-7; D unclear. The CDR3 spans 12 residues. Germline CDR1 MDHEN, CDR2 SYDVKM. Trimming left V 2 bases short and J 4 bases short, with 6 bases between.

The rearrangement uses TRBV20-1 and TRBJ2-5, with D uncertain. From germline, CDR1 is DFQATT and CDR2 SNEGSKA (reference sequence). This CDR3 has 12 amino acids. Between the trimmed V and J ends, which lost 3 bases and 5 bases, there was a span of 10 bases. The CDR3 DNA sequence: TGCAGTGCTAGTAGGGCGGTCGAGACCCAGTACTTC. It yields the protein CSASRAVETQYF.

The chain has TRBV5-1 and TRBJ2-1; 10 nucleotides match TRBD2. CDR3 length: 15 amino acids. CDR1 is SGHRS and CDR2 is YFSETQ in the germline V gene. V lost 4 bases, J lost 8 bases, and 9 bases stayed unmatched. CDR3 in amino acids: CASSLIAGGSDEQFF. CDR3 DNA: TGCGCCAGCAGCCTAATAGCGGGAGGCTCGGATGAGCAGTTCTTC.

Concerning this clone itself: The junction departs from germline at one end; a sequencing error may be responsible. The chain recombines TRBV2 with TRBJ1-6; D is ambiguous. This CDR3 is 14 amino acids long. The germline V gene encodes CDR1 SNHLY and CDR2 FYNNEI. The CDR3 bases are TGTGCCAGCAGCCCTAGCCTAGCGGCCTACCCCGTGTACTTT. Its translation is CASSPSLAAYPVYF.

The genes are TRBV6-4 and TRBJ2-7; D perhaps matches TRBD2 (6 bases). CDR1 is MRHNA and CDR2 is SNTAGT in the germline V gene. The ends were cut back, 6 bases at V and 4 bases at J, with 22 bases in the middle. The CDR3 has 16 amino acids. The CDR3 loop reads CASRDQDSGRLYEQYF. The CDR3 nucleotides are TGTGCCAGCAGGGACCAGGACTCAGGGAGGCTATACGAGCAGTACTTC.

The genes are TRBV14 and TRBJ1-2; possible D gene TRBD1, 5 bases. CDR3 length equals 15 residues. Germline values: CDR1 SGHDN, CDR2 FVKESK. Trimming left V 4 bases short and J 4 bases short, with 16 bases between. The DNA of the CDR3 is TGTGCCAGCAGCCTCGGACGGGGGAAAGGCTATGGCTACACCTTC. It specifies CASSLGRGKGYGYTF.

V gene TRBV29-1 combines with J gene TRBJ1-1; no clear D. Germline values: CDR1 SQVTM, CDR2 ANQGSEA. The CDR3 has 13 amino acids. Trimming stripped 7 bases from V and 4 bases from J, with 16 bases between. This CDR3 is CSALEGAPTEAFF. CDR3 in DNA: TGCAGCGCTCTGGAGGGCGCCCCCACTGAAGCTTTCTTT.

This rearrangement joins TRBV9 to TRBJ2-1, with 8 bases aligning to TRBD2. CDR1 is SGDLS and CDR2 is YYNGEE in the germline V gene. The CDR3 runs to 15 residues. With 4 bases clipped from V and 9 bases from J, the junction kept 12 bases outside the gene matches. The CDR3 DNA reads TGTGCCAGCAGCCCCAGGCCGACTAGCGACGGTGAGCAGTTCTTC. Translating gives CASSPRPTSDGEQFF.

This chain links TRBV6-1 with TRBJ1-2; D is possibly TRBD1 (6 bases). Looked up from germline, CDR1 is MNHNS and CDR2 is SASEGT. The length of the CDR3 is 14 residues. Trimming took off 2 bases at V and 8 bases at J, with 15 bases between the two ends. CDR3 protein: CASSESGAGLGYTF. CDR3 nucleotide sequence: TGTGCCAGCAGTGAATCGGGGGCGGGGCTCGGCTACACCTTC.